The next 5 T cell receptor beta chains were all read from a single sample in a study of monozygotic twins with inflammatory bowel disease. Using the 5' RACE reads, TCRdb records one entry per CDR3 protein without DNA. The sample data list about 300,000 distinct CDR3 sequences. Source material: blood. The source of these receptors is a human donor with ulcerative colitis or Crohn's disease, or a healthy co-twin of an affected twin (not recorded which).

The chain joins TRBV5-1 to TRBJ2-3; with no DNA, the TCRdb D assignment of TRBD2 cannot be verified. Germline CDR1 is SGHRS and CDR2 is YFSETQ. The CDR3 sequence is 16 residues long. The CDR3 reads CASSLASGGGTDTQYF. The whole variable domain, remainder taken from reference TRBV5-1 and TRBJ2-3, is KAGVTQTPRYLIKTRGQQVTLSCSPISGHRSVSWYQQTPGQGLQFLFEYFSETQRNKGNFPGRFSGRQFSNSRSEMNVSTLELGDSALYLCASSLASGGGTDTQYFGPGTRLTVL.

J is TRBJ2-2 and V is TRBV4-3; the TRBD2 assignment by TCRdb is unverifiable without DNA. Germline CDR1 is LGHNA and CDR2 is YSLEER. This CDR3 region has 13 residues. CDR3 residues: CASSQGRSGELFF.

This chain's CDR3 is CASSSSGPQETQYF. The chain has TRBV7-3 and TRBJ2-5. The CDR3 contains 14 residues. Per the germline V gene, CDR1 is SGHTA and CDR2 is FQGTGA.

The chain has TRBV19 and TRBJ1-6; TCRdb reports TRBD1, a call that lacks DNA to check it against. This CDR3 contains 15 residues. CDR1 is LNHDA and CDR2 is SQIVND in the germline V gene (reference sequence). The CDR3 protein is CASSLRDGINSPLHF.

The chain joins TRBV7-3 to TRBJ1-1; as DNA is missing, the TRBD1 call by TCRdb cannot be tested. The germline V gene has CDR1 SGHTA and CDR2 FQGTGA. The CDR3 length is 15 residues. The CDR3 is CASSSHRGRFTEAFF. The full variable domain, its missing parts supplied by reference TRBV7-3 and TRBJ1-1, is GAGVSQTPSNKVTEKGKYVELRCDPISGHTALYWYRQSLGQGPEFLIYFQGTGAADDSGLPNDRFFAVRPEGSVSTLKIQRTERGDSAVYLCASSSHRGRFTEAFFGQGTRLTVV.